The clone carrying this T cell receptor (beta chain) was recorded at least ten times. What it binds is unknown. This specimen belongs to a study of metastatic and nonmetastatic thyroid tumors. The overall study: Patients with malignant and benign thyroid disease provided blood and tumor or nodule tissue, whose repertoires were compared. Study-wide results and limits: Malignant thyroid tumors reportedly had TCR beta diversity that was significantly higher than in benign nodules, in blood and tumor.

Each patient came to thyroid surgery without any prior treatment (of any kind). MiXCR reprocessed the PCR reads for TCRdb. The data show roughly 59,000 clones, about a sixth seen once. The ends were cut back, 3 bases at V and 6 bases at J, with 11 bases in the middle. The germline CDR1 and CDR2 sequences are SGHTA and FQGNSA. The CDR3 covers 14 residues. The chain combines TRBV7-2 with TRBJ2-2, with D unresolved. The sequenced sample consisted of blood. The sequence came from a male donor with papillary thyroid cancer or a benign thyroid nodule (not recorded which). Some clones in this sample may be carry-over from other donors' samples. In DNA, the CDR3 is TGTGCCAGCAGCTTGTGGCTAGATGCCGGGGAGCTGTTTTTT. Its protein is CASSLWLDAGELFF.